This is a list of T cell receptor beta chains from one sample in a study of molecular identifiers for immune sequencing clone quantification. MiXCR, applied by TCRdb to the PCR reads, yields one record per CDR3 protein. Of about 640,000 distinct CDR3 sequences listed, 15% to 20% were seen once; the top ten hold roughly 0.85%. The source material was naive CD8+ T cells from blood, with Jurkat cell RNA spiked in. These receptors were obtained from a human donor in good health. Some libraries in this study had Jurkat cell RNA spiked in. CDR3s leave out the opening cysteine and the closing phenylalanine or tryptophan. A D gene is named only where the DNA matches it firmly.

D	J	length	V	CDR3
.	TRBJ1-6	11	TRBV6-5	ATSLGTLSPLH
.	TRBJ2-7	11	TRBV20-1	SAREDSSYEQY
.	TRBJ2-4	14	TRBV29-1	SVEGGTWQAKNIQY
.	TRBJ2-7	10	TRBV28	ASSLRQDEQY
.	TRBJ2-7	9	TRBV19	ASSTKYEQY
TRBD1	TRBJ2-7	14	TRBV6-2/TRBV6-3	ASSSLRQGASYEQY
.	TRBJ2-7	12	TRBV11-2	ASSLGPGAYEQY
TRBD1	TRBJ1-1	11	TRBV12-3/TRBV12-4	ASRGQGITEAF
TRBD2	TRBJ2-2	14	TRBV11-2	ASSLVLAGDTGELF
TRBD1	TRBJ2-5	13	TRBV30	AWSVGQGAKETQY
TRBD1	TRBJ1-1	12	TRBV6-2/TRBV6-3	ASRSTGTGVGAF
.	TRBJ2-6	12	TRBV30	AWTGSSGANVLT
.	TRBJ2-1	14	TRBV5-6	ASRPTLIGSYNEQF
.	TRBJ1-3	13	TRBV4-1	ASSQDTNSGNTIY
.	TRBJ2-6	14	TRBV27	ASSPLQPSGANVLT
.	TRBJ1-5	11	TRBV24-1	ATSDTTGQPQH
.	TRBJ1-6	12	TRBV7-9	ASSAPEGNSPLH
.	TRBJ2-7	12	TRBV28	ASSLKGPAYEQY
.	TRBJ2-1	14	TRBV3-1	ASSQDALPFGNEQF
.	TRBJ1-1	13	TRBV5-1	ASSYQTNRVEGAF
.	TRBJ1-1	9	TRBV7-9	ASNDSPEAF
.	TRBJ1-1	10	TRBV7-9	ASSLYAAEAF
TRBD1	TRBJ1-6	12	TRBV6-5	ASSSTGAPPALH
.	TRBJ2-3	14	TRBV19	ASSTQIGGGTDTQY
.	TRBJ2-7	13	TRBV7-9	ASSAADTVFYEQY
.	TRBJ1-2	11	TRBV19	ASSMNSPYGYT
TRBD1	TRBJ2-5	13	TRBV19	ASRDRANYQETQY
TRBD2	TRBJ2-3	14	TRBV4-2	ASSQEVAGYTDTQY
.	TRBJ2-2	16	TRBV6-1	ASSPLGNRRGPVGELF
.	TRBJ1-1	14	TRBV20-1	SAKSTDVTTNTEAF
.	TRBJ2-1	12	TRBV7-6	ASSLLDTYNEQF
.	TRBJ2-3	11	TRBV27	ASSNLGTDTQY
TRBD1	TRBJ2-6	16	TRBV7-9	ASSSPGQGLSGANVLT
.	TRBJ2-1	13	TRBV20-1	SARPLGSSYNEQF
TRBD1	TRBJ1-5	14	TRBV4-1	ASSQETGALNQPQH
.	TRBJ2-1	15	TRBV24-1	ATSDSMRGSSYNEQF
TRBD1	TRBJ1-1	12	TRBV7-6	ASSSGTGYTKAF
TRBD2	TRBJ2-1	16	TRBV29-1	SVENRAWTSGRNNEQF
.	TRBJ1-1	12	TRBV7-9	ASSLAEEIYEAF
.	TRBJ1-1	11	TRBV25-1	ASSERLNTEAF
TRBD2	TRBJ2-1	15	TRBV20-1	SARDPTSASLYNEQF
TRBD2	TRBJ2-1	13	TRBV19	ATQAASGVYNEQF
.	TRBJ2-1	14	TRBV20-1	SARDISIAYYNEQF
.	TRBJ2-3	14	TRBV7-2	ASSLGAGPSTDTQY
.	TRBJ2-1	11	TRBV6-2/TRBV6-3	ASGPTVYNEQF
TRBD1	TRBJ1-6	12	TRBV7-9	ASSRTGGNSPLH
TRBD2	TRBJ2-2	13	TRBV7-8	ASSEGLAGAGELF
.	TRBJ2-3	14	TRBV24-1	ATSDWTEVPGDTQY
.	TRBJ1-1	14	TRBV20-1	SATYPGVGVNTEAF
TRBD2	TRBJ2-2	14	TRBV7-9	ASSPTSGTNTGELF
.	TRBJ1-5	12	TRBV7-9	ASSQTGKVQPQH
.	TRBJ2-7	11	TRBV7-9	ASTPGYSYEQY
TRBD2	TRBJ2-5	12	TRBV7-9	ASSRGGGQETQY
.	TRBJ2-2	14	TRBV24-1	ATSDPTGSNTGELF
TRBD1	TRBJ2-3	14	TRBV6-5	ASSTDRGWGEDTQY